The 9 T cell receptor beta chains listed next were all sequenced from one sample in a study of blood T cells in healthy people across ages. The second PCR ran roughly 6 to 11 cycles with a sample-barcoded 5' primer and J-beta primers. TCRdb redid the calling of the 5' RACE reads with MiXCR, one entry per CDR3 protein. The repertoire holds some 800,000 distinct CDR3 sequences, with more than 20% as singletons. This sample also appeared in a second study, on T cells of mothers and their children.

Sequencing was carried out using blood. These receptors all come from a boy under 18 in good health.

This clonotype was counted a few times. This chain joins TRBV7-3 and TRBJ2-1, with D possibly matching TRBD2 (6 bases). CDR3 length equals 16 residues. V lost 5 bases and J lost 1, with 15 bases in between. The V gene's germline CDR1 is SGHTA and CDR2 FQGTGA. The CDR3 DNA follows: TGTGCCAGCAGCGCTAGAGCGGGCGGATCCTACAATGAGCAGTTCTTC. Amino acid sequence: CASSARAGGSYNEQFF.

The chain is built from TRBV27 and TRBJ1-6; 7 bases align to TRBD1. This CDR3 has 15 residues. Germline assignment: CDR1 MNHEY and CDR2 SMNVEV (reference sequence). V lost 0 bases and J lost 9; bases outside the gene matches: 5. DNA of the CDR3: TGTGCCAGCAGTTTATCTGTAGGGGGCATTTCACCCCTCCACTTT. Its translation is CASSLSVGGISPLHF.

This chain uses TRBV7-8 with TRBJ2-5, with 7 nucleotides matching TRBD2. The assigned J gene may be wrong: the sequence end matches TRBJ2-7 better. The CDR3 totals 15 residues. Per the germline V gene, CDR1 is SGHVS and CDR2 is FQNEAQ. The CDR3 reads CASSPTSVSSYEQYF. The CDR3 DNA sequence: TGTGCCAGCAGCCCAACTAGCGTCTCCTCCTACGAGCAGTACTTC.

This clonotype was picked up a small number of times. This chain links TRBV28 with TRBJ2-4; 11 nucleotides agree with TRBD2. Germline-derived CDR1 and CDR2 are MDHEN and SYDVKM. The CDR3 covers 17 residues. V dropped 6 bases and J dropped 0; count of bases not matched to a gene: 7. In DNA, the CDR3 is TGTGCCAGCAGAACCTGGGGACTAGCGGCAGCCAAAAACATTCAGTACTTC. It encodes CASRTWGLAAAKNIQYF.

The chain links TRBV5-1 to TRBJ2-5; TRBD1 or TRBD2 may be the D gene (5 bases each). This CDR3 is built from 17 residues. Trimming took 0 bases from V and 2 from J, leaving 17 bases between them. Germline V gene lookup returns CDR1 SGHRS and CDR2 YFSETQ. CDR3 amino acids: CASSLAGLSTPQETQYF. The CDR3 DNA sequence: TGCGCCAGCAGCTTGGCGGGGCTATCCACACCTCAAGAGACCCAGTACTTC.

This clonotype was counted between two and nine times. The chain combines TRBV27 with TRBJ1-4; maybe TRBD1 (6 bases). Trimming took 6 bases from V and 3 from J, leaving 17 bases between them. The CDR3 sequence is 16 residues long. From germline, CDR1 is MNHEY and CDR2 SMNVEV (reference sequence). The CDR3 sequence: CASSSPNGQSNEKLFF. The CDR3 DNA reads TGTGCCAGCAGCAGTCCTAATGGACAGTCTAATGAAAAACTGTTTTTT.

This clonotype has more than one count but fewer than ten. This chain connects TRBV6-2 or TRBV6-3 to TRBJ2-7, with TRBD2 matching 7 bases. V was pared by 2 bases and J by 2 bases, with 18 bases of the junction left unmatched. The CDR3 runs to 19 residues. CDR1 MNHEY and CDR2 SVGEGT come from the germline V gene. The CDR3 DNA follows: TGTGCCAGCAGTTACATTGCGGCTAGCGGAGGCCGCACCCCCTACGAGCAGTACTTC. Translation: CASSYIAASGGRTPYEQYF.

Ten or more counts support this clonotype. This sequence joins TRBV29-1 and TRBJ2-2; D could derive from TRBD1 or TRBD2 (5 bases each). This CDR3 has 11 residues. CDR1 is SQVTM, CDR2 ANQGSEA, per germline. The CDR3, as DNA: TGCACCGCCGGGGACGCCGGGGAGCTGTTTTTT. This codes for CTAGDAGELFF.

The chain is built from TRBV12-3 or TRBV12-4 and TRBJ1-1; D is ambiguous. Trimming cost V 3 bases and J 3 bases, with 5 bases left between them. The CDR3 has 12 residues. CDR3 sequence (DNA): TGTGCCAGCAGTTTTGGCCACACTGAAGCTTTCTTT. Translated, it gives CASSFGHTEAFF.